This entry describes one T cell receptor beta chain. The TCR cDNA carried a universal primer site and UMIs from 5'RACE template switching. TCRdb re-called the 5' RACE reads with MiXCR, one entry per CDR3 protein. The sample lists 400,000 or so distinct CDR3 sequences, more than 9% occurring once. The record originates from a study of T cells after yellow fever vaccination. Study overall: Each low-cell-number fraction was prepared by means of SMART-Seq v4 Ultra Low Input.

Deletions cut 2 bases from V and 13 bases from J, with 18 bases between. Germline CDR1 and CDR2: SGHTA and FQGNSA. The CDR3 sequence is 15 residues long. The receptor was derived from a man aged 18 to 35 who received the YFV17D yellow fever vaccine. This chain connects TRBV7-2 to TRBJ1-6; the D gene is possibly TRBD1 (6 bases). The sequences come from PBMCs, collected on the day of the first yellow fever vaccination. CDR3 nucleotides: TGTGCCAGCAGCTTAAATGGGGCAGGGGATGAGCCCCTCCACTTT. It codes for CASSLNGAGDEPLHF.